The clone carrying this TCR beta chain was seen only a few times. The sample belongs to a study of blood T cell repertoires in COVID-19. As handled by the study authors: Reference gene primers were amplified, and this amplification served to estimate nucleated cell counts. Assay: immunoSEQ multiplex PCR; the TCRdb copy retains only in-frame clones and omits some. The DNA gave D and trimming, while V, J and clone size come from that table. This table has more than 65,000 clones, approximately 89% appearing once. This CDR3 region has 18 residues. V dropped 4 bases and J dropped 0; count of bases not matched to a gene: 13. Per the germline V gene, CDR1 is SGHRS and CDR2 is YFSETQ.

This sequence joins TRBV5-1 and TRBJ2-3; 8 bases fit TRBD2. The source material was peripheral blood. This TCR was sampled from a man at least 80 years old with acute or convalescent COVID-19. The DNA of the CDR3 is TGCGCCAGCAGCGTTAAGCCTTATAGCGGGGTGAGCACAGATACGCAGTATTTT. This codes for CASSVKPYSGVSTDTQYF.